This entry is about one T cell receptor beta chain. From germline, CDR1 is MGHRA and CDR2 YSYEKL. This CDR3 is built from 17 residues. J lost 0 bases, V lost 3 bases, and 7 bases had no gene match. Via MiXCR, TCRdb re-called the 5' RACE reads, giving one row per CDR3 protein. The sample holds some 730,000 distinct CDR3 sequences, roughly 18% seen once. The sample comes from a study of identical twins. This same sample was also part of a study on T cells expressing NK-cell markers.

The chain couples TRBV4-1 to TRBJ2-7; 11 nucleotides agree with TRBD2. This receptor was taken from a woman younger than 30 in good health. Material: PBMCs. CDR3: CASSQVSSGGLSYEQYF. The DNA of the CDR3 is TGCGCCAGCAGCCAGGTCTCTAGCGGGGGGCTCTCCTACGAGCAGTACTTC.